A selection of T cell receptor beta chains follows, all from one sample in a study of T cell responses to AZD1222 COVID-19 vaccine. Some clones are missing from TCRdb's copy, which holds only in-frame ones; the method was immunoSEQ multiplex PCR. This table has some 92,000 clones, roughly 88% appearing once. This material consisted of peripheral blood, taken on day 0 of AZD1222 vaccination. Receptors originate from an adult in good health. The CDR3 runs from the conserved cysteine through the conserved F or W. The D gene is left open where the match is weak. Expanded clones get a size class; other rows say once, few or many, or leave the size out.

v_call: TRBV7-9; j_call: TRBJ1-2; clone_size: .; d_call: .; cdr3_nt: TGTGCCAGCAGCTTAGCTGGCCCACTAAACTATGGCTACACCTTC; cdr3_aa: CASSLAGPLNYGYTF
v_call: TRBV28; j_call: TRBJ2-1; clone_size: .; d_call: TRBD2; cdr3_nt: TGTGCCAGCAGTTTTCGACTAGCGGGAGTGGGTGAGCAGTTCTTC; cdr3_aa: CASSFRLAGVGEQFF
v_call: TRBV5-1; j_call: TRBJ1-4; clone_size: .; d_call: .; cdr3_nt: TGCGCCAGCAGTGAAGGACAGCTTGCAACTAATGAAAAACTGTTTTTT; cdr3_aa: CASSEGQLATNEKLFF
v_call: TRBV7-9; j_call: TRBJ1-4; clone_size: .; d_call: TRBD1; cdr3_nt: TGTGCCAGCAGCTTATACAGGGGTGGCGAAAAACTGTTTTTT; cdr3_aa: CASSLYRGGEKLFF
v_call: TRBV4-1; j_call: TRBJ1-5; clone_size: few; d_call: TRBD1; cdr3_nt: TGCGCCAGCAGCCAAGGCCTCCAGGGGGCCCGATCCAATCAGCCCCAGCATTTT; cdr3_aa: CASSQGLQGARSNQPQHF
v_call: TRBV3-1/TRBV3-2; j_call: TRBJ1-3; clone_size: .; d_call: .; cdr3_nt: TGTGCCAGCAGCCGAAACGGGAGCCCTGGAAACACCATATATTTT; cdr3_aa: CASSRNGSPGNTIYF
v_call: TRBV18; j_call: TRBJ2-7; clone_size: .; d_call: TRBD2; cdr3_nt: TGTGCCAGCTCACCACCGGAGCGGGGCCTCTACGAGCAGTACTTC; cdr3_aa: CASSPPERGLYEQYF
v_call: TRBV27; j_call: TRBJ2-3; clone_size: .; d_call: TRBD1; cdr3_nt: TGTGCCAGCAGCACGAGTGACAGGGTAGGAACAGATACGCAGTATTTT; cdr3_aa: CASSTSDRVGTDTQYF
v_call: TRBV6-6; j_call: TRBJ1-1; clone_size: few; d_call: .; cdr3_nt: TGTGCCAGCAGTTCTACGGGGGCTCGTGGCACTGAAGCTTTCTTT; cdr3_aa: CASSSTGARGTEAFF
v_call: TRBV4-1; j_call: TRBJ2-5; clone_size: once; d_call: .; cdr3_nt: TGCGCCAGCAGCCAATTAGGCGGGGTGTACCAAGAGACCCAGTACTTC; cdr3_aa: CASSQLGGVYQETQYF
v_call: TRBV6-4; j_call: TRBJ2-1; clone_size: .; d_call: TRBD2; cdr3_nt: TGTGCCAGCAGTATACGGGAGGGAGGCTACAATGAGCAGTTCTTC; cdr3_aa: CASSIREGGYNEQFF
v_call: TRBV6-2/TRBV6-3; j_call: TRBJ1-1; clone_size: .; d_call: TRBD1; cdr3_nt: TGTGCCAGCAGTTACTCGATCGACAGGGGGTTAAGGAAGGCTGAAGCTTTCTTT; cdr3_aa: CASSYSIDRGLRKAEAFF
v_call: TRBV27; j_call: TRBJ2-7; clone_size: .; d_call: .; cdr3_nt: TGTGCCAGCAGTGCGTCAGGGCCCTACGAGCAGTACTTC; cdr3_aa: CASSASGPYEQYF
v_call: TRBV28; j_call: TRBJ1-5; clone_size: .; d_call: .; cdr3_nt: TGTGCCAGCAGTTTATGGTCCGGGAGCAATCAGCCCCAGCATTTT; cdr3_aa: CASSLWSGSNQPQHF
v_call: TRBV30; j_call: TRBJ2-1; clone_size: .; d_call: TRBD2; cdr3_nt: TGTGCCTGGAGTGTAAGGCCCCGGCCTAGCGGGATTTACAATGAGCAGTTCTTC; cdr3_aa: CAWSVRPRPSGIYNEQFF
v_call: TRBV18; j_call: TRBJ1-2; clone_size: .; d_call: .; cdr3_nt: TGTGCCAGCTCACCACTGGGGGATAACTATGGCTACACCTTC; cdr3_aa: CASSPLGDNYGYTF
v_call: TRBV5-1; j_call: TRBJ2-1; clone_size: .; d_call: TRBD2; cdr3_nt: TGCGCCAGCAGCTCCCGGACTAGCCTCAATGAGCAGTTCTTC; cdr3_aa: CASSSRTSLNEQFF
v_call: TRBV6-4; j_call: TRBJ2-2; clone_size: .; d_call: .; cdr3_nt: TGTGCCAGCAGTGACGTAGGGAACACCGGGGAGCTGTTTTTT; cdr3_aa: CASSDVGNTGELFF
v_call: TRBV5-1; j_call: TRBJ1-4; clone_size: .; d_call: .; cdr3_nt: TGCGCCAGCAGCTTGTTTCAGGGAGGTGACGAAAAACTGTTTTTT; cdr3_aa: CASSLFQGGDEKLFF
v_call: TRBV7-3; j_call: TRBJ1-2; clone_size: .; d_call: TRBD1; cdr3_nt: TGTGCCAGCAGCCGGGGACAGGGGGGAAGCCTAGGAGGCTACACCTTC; cdr3_aa: CASSRGQGGSLGGYTF
v_call: TRBV19; j_call: TRBJ1-5; clone_size: .; d_call: .; cdr3_nt: TGTGCCAGTAGTATGAATAGGCTGATTAGCAATCAGCCCCAGCATTTT; cdr3_aa: CASSMNRLISNQPQHF
v_call: TRBV9; j_call: TRBJ2-3; clone_size: .; d_call: .; cdr3_nt: TGTGCCAGCAGCCCTTCCCTGCGCGGGATTAGCACAGATACGCAGTATTTT; cdr3_aa: CASSPSLRGISTDTQYF
v_call: TRBV7-2; j_call: TRBJ1-1; clone_size: .; d_call: TRBD1; cdr3_nt: TGTGCCAGCAGCTTAGAGGGGACAGGGGGAACTGAAGCTTTCTTT; cdr3_aa: CASSLEGTGGTEAFF
v_call: TRBV14; j_call: TRBJ1-1; clone_size: .; d_call: .; cdr3_nt: TGTGCCAGCAGCCAAGACAGGGTCAGGACTGAAGCTTTCTTT; cdr3_aa: CASSQDRVRTEAFF
v_call: TRBV3-1/TRBV3-2; j_call: TRBJ1-6; clone_size: .; d_call: .; cdr3_nt: TGTGCCAGCAGCCGCCAGTCGGGCCATAATTCACCCCTCCACTTT; cdr3_aa: CASSRQSGHNSPLHF
v_call: TRBV5-1; j_call: TRBJ2-5; clone_size: .; d_call: .; cdr3_nt: TGCGCCAGCAGCGAGGGGCGACGAGAGACCCAGTACTTC; cdr3_aa: CASSEGRRETQYF
v_call: TRBV7-2; j_call: TRBJ2-1; clone_size: .; d_call: TRBD2; cdr3_nt: TGTGCCACCCTCCTAGCGGGCCCCAGTAATGAGCAGTTCTTC; cdr3_aa: CATLLAGPSNEQFF
v_call: TRBV6-5; j_call: TRBJ2-3; clone_size: .; d_call: .; cdr3_nt: TGTGCCAGCAGTTACGTGGGCACGGGCACAGATACGCAGTATTTT; cdr3_aa: CASSYVGTGTDTQYF
v_call: TRBV7-6; j_call: TRBJ2-2; clone_size: once; d_call: TRBD2; cdr3_nt: TGTGCCAGCAGCTTAGCGATTAGCGGGGGAACCGGGGAGCTGTTTTTT; cdr3_aa: CASSLAISGGTGELFF
v_call: TRBV10-3; j_call: TRBJ2-3; clone_size: .; d_call: .; cdr3_nt: TGTGCCATCAGGAGAGGTCTAGGGACTAGCACAGATACGCAGTATTTT; cdr3_aa: CAIRRGLGTSTDTQYF
v_call: TRBV5-1; j_call: TRBJ1-4; clone_size: .; d_call: TRBD1; cdr3_nt: TGCGCCAGCAGCTTGCAGGGGGCAGCGAATGAAAAACTGTTTTTT; cdr3_aa: CASSLQGAANEKLFF
v_call: TRBV5-6; j_call: TRBJ1-2; clone_size: .; d_call: .; cdr3_nt: TGTGCCAGCAGCTCGGACGGCTATGGCTACACCTTC; cdr3_aa: CASSSDGYGYTF
v_call: TRBV11-2; j_call: TRBJ2-1; clone_size: .; d_call: TRBD2; cdr3_nt: TGTGCCAGCAGCTTTAACAGCGGGAGGGGCCTCGCCTCCTACAATGAGCAGTTCTTC; cdr3_aa: CASSFNSGRGLASYNEQFF
v_call: TRBV19; j_call: TRBJ2-1; clone_size: .; d_call: .; cdr3_nt: TGTGCCAGTAGTGTTACTAGCCCCACGGACGGCAATGAGCAGTTCTTC; cdr3_aa: CASSVTSPTDGNEQFF
v_call: TRBV7-2; j_call: TRBJ2-1; clone_size: .; d_call: TRBD2; cdr3_nt: TGTGCCAGCAGCGACAGGACTAGCGGGAGAAGGAATGAGCAGTTCTTC; cdr3_aa: CASSDRTSGRRNEQFF
v_call: TRBV5-4; j_call: TRBJ1-4; clone_size: .; d_call: .; cdr3_nt: TGTGCCAGCAGCTTGGGCGGGTCCCCTAATGAAAAACTGTTTTTT; cdr3_aa: CASSLGGSPNEKLFF
v_call: TRBV5-1; j_call: TRBJ2-5; clone_size: .; d_call: TRBD2; cdr3_nt: TGCGCCAGCAGCCCGCACAGAGCTAGCGGTGAGACCCAGTACTTC; cdr3_aa: CASSPHRASGETQYF
v_call: TRBV28; j_call: TRBJ1-5; clone_size: few; d_call: TRBD1; cdr3_nt: TGTGCCAGCATGTCAGGGGGCACGGTCAATCAGCCCCAGCATTTT; cdr3_aa: CASMSGGTVNQPQHF
v_call: TRBV5-1; j_call: TRBJ1-4; clone_size: .; d_call: .; cdr3_nt: TGCGCCAGCAGCTTGGTTTTCGGGAGAAAGGATGCAACTAATGAAAAACTGTTTTTT; cdr3_aa: CASSLVFGRKDATNEKLFF
v_call: TRBV5-4; j_call: TRBJ1-1; clone_size: .; d_call: .; cdr3_nt: TGTGCCAGCAGCTTCCCTTTAGAGTACACTGAAGCTTTCTTT; cdr3_aa: CASSFPLEYTEAFF
v_call: TRBV13; j_call: TRBJ2-3; clone_size: few; d_call: TRBD1; cdr3_nt: TGTGCCAGCAGCACACCCTACCGGGACAGGGGAGTGAGAGATACGCAGTATTTT; cdr3_aa: CASSTPYRDRGVRDTQYF
v_call: TRBV4-1; j_call: TRBJ2-1; clone_size: .; d_call: .; cdr3_nt: TGCGCCAGCCAGGGATCAGGGCCCTACAATGAGCAGTTCTTC; cdr3_aa: CASQGSGPYNEQFF
v_call: TRBV6-2/TRBV6-3; j_call: TRBJ2-6; clone_size: .; d_call: .; cdr3_nt: TGTGCCAGCAGTCCGGACGGCTCTGGGGCCAACGTCCTGACTTTC; cdr3_aa: CASSPDGSGANVLTF